Sequencing of this TCR beta chain was carried out in a study of shared clonotypes between healthy human individuals. At the level of the study: A few men and a couple of women, aged 18 to 49, were donors.

There are 14 residues in the CDR3. V lost 7 bases, J lost 8 bases, and 8 bases stayed unmatched. Looked up from germline, CDR1 is SNHLY and CDR2 is FYNNEI. Data came from immunoSEQ multiplex PCR; TCRdb stores just in-frame clones and leaves some out. The repertoire holds 2 million to 2.5 million clones, with about 95% as singletons. Terminally differentiated effector memory CD45RA+ cells were left out of the naive CD8 fraction, which was CD45RO-negative and positively selected for CCR7. Sequenced input: naive CD8+ T cells sorted from blood. The rearrangement uses TRBV2 and TRBJ2-1; 10 nucleotides line up with TRBD1. The sequence was obtained from a man younger than 30 in good health. This CDR3 reads CASIRQGASDEQFF. CDR3 DNA: TGTGCCAGCATTCGACAGGGGGCGAGTGATGAGCAGTTCTTC.